A selection of T cell receptor beta chains follows, all from one sample in a study of cytomegalovirus exposure and HLA in healthy donors. Some clones are missing from TCRdb's copy, which holds only in-frame ones; the method was immunoSEQ multiplex PCR. This sample yields roughly 160,000 clones, of which about two thirds are seen a single time; under 3.5% belongs to the top ten. The sequenced material came from PBMCs. The source is a woman aged 30 to 39 in good health and CMV-seronegative. The conserved cysteine and the conserved F or W are not part of the CDR3 here.

CDR3 protein	V gene	J gene
ASSQETDTTGELF	TRBV18	TRBJ2-2
AWRTSWRGDTQY	TRBV30	TRBJ2-3
ASSTRRGQGSTDTQY	TRBV7-6	TRBJ2-3
ATSLGYDYGYT	TRBV15	TRBJ1-2
ASRQGYEQY	TRBV25-1	TRBJ2-7
ASSPPSQGDSPLH	TRBV18	TRBJ1-6
ASSPRQFTEAF	TRBV4-1	TRBJ1-1
ASSAHRDYYTGELF	TRBV19	TRBJ2-2
ASSFPRQGAAEAF	TRBV28	TRBJ1-1
ASGSGTGLRGNTIY	TRBV9	TRBJ1-3
ASTPGRFYEQY	TRBV18	TRBJ2-7
ASSNAHGNGELF	TRBV7-3	TRBJ2-2
ASSLRGLAKNIQY	TRBV27	TRBJ2-4
ASSHSGTSGGKVPYEQY	TRBV4-1	TRBJ2-7
ASSPAGTGGMNTIY	TRBV18	TRBJ1-3
ASSLAGGAVDTQY	TRBV7-6	TRBJ2-3
ASRPVRTSTGELF	TRBV5-1	TRBJ2-2
ATSPGTSTDTQY	TRBV10-2	TRBJ2-3
ASSSGQGAYEQY	TRBV5-4	TRBJ2-7
ASSVTSGSYNEQF	TRBV25-1	TRBJ2-1
ASSTRLAGGVDTQY	TRBV19	TRBJ2-3
ASSQGPRIYGYT	TRBV4-3	TRBJ1-2
ASSFPVGHGTDTQY	TRBV5-1	TRBJ2-3
ASQRNDKGLYNEQF	TRBV27	TRBJ2-1
ASSSGTYYEQY	TRBV19	TRBJ2-7
ASSYHVGTSGGDEQF	TRBV5-1	TRBJ2-1
ASSLGGTSGSTDTQY	TRBV7-3	TRBJ2-3
AWTSGGYTDTQY	TRBV30	TRBJ2-3
ATSRDRQRNEKLF	TRBV15	TRBJ1-4
ASSQDRTGGNTQY	TRBV4-2	TRBJ2-3
ASSGQLDEQY	TRBV9	TRBJ2-7
ASSLLAGGNEQY	TRBV7-2	TRBJ2-7
ASNHWNTEAF	TRBV19	TRBJ1-1
SVFGGPSYNEQF	TRBV29-1	TRBJ2-1
ASSEISGGPGETQY	TRBV2	TRBJ2-5
ASSLTSGGLKNIQY	TRBV28	TRBJ2-4
ASSLFVGGTGELF	TRBV7-9	TRBJ2-2
ASSGTTGADTGELF	TRBV5-1	TRBJ2-2
ASSQTLSGTGKTGELF	TRBV4-2	TRBJ2-2
ASAQTGGGYEQF	TRBV19	TRBJ2-1
ASSEEAGTGRFFQPQH	TRBV4-3	TRBJ1-5
ASSLVLAGHYNEQF	TRBV5-6	TRBJ2-1
ASSSTPDRANEKLF	TRBV5-1	TRBJ1-4
ASSLGGADTGELF	TRBV4-3	TRBJ2-2
SVNLDSRSNEQF	TRBV29-1	TRBJ2-1
ASSRETQY	TRBV2	TRBJ2-5
ASSFPGQGGEQY	TRBV7-9	TRBJ2-7
ASSFRTDGYEQY	TRBV27	TRBJ2-7